Listed below are T cell receptor beta chains from one sample, sequenced in a study of graft-versus-host responses after intestinal transplantation. Clones were read by immunoSEQ multiplex PCR, and TCRdb kept only the in-frame ones, dropping some. The sample carries tens of thousands of clones, 91% recorded once. The antigens of these receptors remain unknown. The source material was unstimulated CD4+ T cells sorted from spleen or lymph node cells, sampled before intestinal transplant. These receptors originate from a human donor who received an intestinal transplant. The CDR3 runs from the conserved cysteine through the conserved F or W. D genes are given only for firm matches. Size is stated for part of the rows, as once, few or many counts, or as a class when the clone is expanded.

.,TRBJ2-3,TRBV27,.,TGTGCCAGCAGTTCCCGGACTTTTCTTCACACAGATACGCAGTATTTT,CASSSRTFLHTDTQYF
.,TRBJ2-1,TRBV18,TRBD1,TGTGCCAGCTCACCCCGACAGGGGTTTAACAATGAGCAGTTCTTC,CASSPRQGFNNEQFF
.,TRBJ2-7,TRBV6-5,TRBD1,TGTGCCAGCAGCACCTCTGGGACAGGGTCTGGAGAGCAGTACTTC,CASSTSGTGSGEQYF
.,TRBJ2-1,TRBV12-5,TRBD2,TGTGCTAGTGGTTACCAGCGGGGGCCCTCCTACAATGAGCAGTTCTTC,CASGYQRGPSYNEQFF
.,TRBJ2-3,TRBV6-5,.,TGTGCCAGCAGTCCAGGATTACACACAGATACGCAGTATTTT,CASSPGLHTDTQYF
.,TRBJ2-2,TRBV6-5,.,TGTGCCAGCAGTTTTAGAGAACTACACGGCACCGGGGAGCTGTTTTTT,CASSFRELHGTGELFF
.,TRBJ2-5,TRBV7-2,.,TGTGCCAGCAGCTTTGCAGGAGAGACCCAGTACTTC,CASSFAGETQYF
once,TRBJ2-7,TRBV6-5,.,TGTGCCAGCAATAACAGGGATGGCTACGAGCAGTACTTC,CASNNRDGYEQYF
once,TRBJ1-1,TRBV29-1,.,TGCAGCGCGACACGAATGAACACTGAAGCTTTCTTT,CSATRMNTEAFF
once,TRBJ2-1,TRBV7-2,TRBD2,TGTGCCAGCAGCTTAACCGGGACTAGCCATGATGAGCAGTTCTTC,CASSLTGTSHDEQFF
.,TRBJ1-3,TRBV9,.,TGTGCCAGCAGCCCCCAATCTGGAAACACCATATATTTT,CASSPQSGNTIYF
once,TRBJ1-2,TRBV30,.,TGTGCCTGGAGTTTTTACAGCCAATCCTATGGCTACACCTTC,CAWSFYSQSYGYTF
.,TRBJ1-4,TRBV9,TRBD1,TGTGCCAGCAGCGCCTCGACAGGGACTCTACACTCAACTAATGAAAAACTGTTTTTT,CASSASTGTLHSTNEKLFF
.,TRBJ1-2,TRBV5-6,TRBD1,TGTGCCAGCAGCGCGACAGGGGGAAATGGCTACACCTTC,CASSATGGNGYTF
once,TRBJ1-2,TRBV15,TRBD1,TGTGCCACCAGCAGAGATAAGGGGGCATGGGGCTACACCTTC,CATSRDKGAWGYTF
.,TRBJ2-3,TRBV21-1,.,TGTGCCAGCAGCAAAACCATTCCGGGACAGGGGGTTAACACAGATACGCAGTATTTT,CASSKTIPGQGVNTDTQYF
.,TRBJ2-2,TRBV9,TRBD2,TGTGCCAGCAGCCAATGGACTAGCGCCGGGGAGCTGTTTTTT,CASSQWTSAGELFF
.,TRBJ2-1,TRBV10-1,.,TGCGCCAGCAGCCCTTTTGCGGGGTCCTACAATGAGCAGTTCTTC,CASSPFAGSYNEQFF